These 20 T cell receptor beta chains were sequenced from one sample in a study of cytomegalovirus exposure and HLA in healthy donors (dated by TCRdb to about 2017). The library was made by the immunoSEQ multiplex PCR assay. The multiplex PCR relied on a mix of 60 forward primers for TCR Vbeta segments and 13 reverse primers for TCR Jbeta segments. TCRdb's version of the immuneACCESS table is confined to in-frame rearrangements and falls short of the full clone set. An unresolved V gene accounts for under half of the shortfall where checked; the remainder is of unknown origin. The sample data list about 150,000 clones, and about 64% of these were observed just once. The biggest ten clones account for about 7.1% of the sample. Sequencing was done on a sample of PBMCs. These receptors originate from a woman aged 55-69 years in good health and CMV-seropositive.

The chain joins TRBV30 to TRBJ2-5, with 12 bases aligning to TRBD2. The germline V gene encodes CDR1 GTSNPN and CDR2 SVGIG (reference sequence). The CDR3 length is 14 residues. The V segment lost 4 bases and the J segment 5 bases; nucleotides outside the gene matches: 5. The CDR3 loop is CAWNPSGGGETQYF. The CDR3 DNA sequence: TGTGCCTGGAACCCTAGCGGGGGGGGCGAGACCCAGTACTTC.

This rearrangement joins TRBV28 to TRBJ2-3, with 10 nucleotides matching TRBD1. The germline gives CDR1 MDHEN, CDR2 SYDVKM. J lost 6 bases, V lost 3 bases, and 9 bases had no gene match. This CDR3 has 16 residues. CDR3 nucleotide sequence: TGTGCCAGCAGTTTGAGGGGTCGACAGGGGGCCGATACGCAGTATTTT. This codes for CASSLRGRQGADTQYF.

The gene calls are TRBV6-5 and TRBJ1-1; 8 bases match TRBD1. CDR1 is MNHEY and CDR2 is SVGAGI in the germline V gene. The J segment lost 4 bases and the V segment lost 5 bases, leaving 9 bases of the junction unmatched. CDR3 length equals 15 residues. DNA for the CDR3: TGTGCCAGCAGTCCACCGACAGGGGAGGGCACTGAAGCTTTCTTT. Translation gives CASSPPTGEGTEAFF.

The CDR3 protein is CASSYGGGSYEQYF. The CDR3 region has the DNA TGTGCCAGCAGTTACGGGGGAGGTTCCTACGAGCAGTACTTC. The chain combines TRBV6-6 with TRBJ2-7; possibly TRBD2 for D (6 bases). Trimming stripped 2 bases from V and 1 base from J, with 9 bases between. CDR3 size: 14 residues. CDR1 MNHNY and CDR2 SVGAGI come from the germline V gene (reference sequence).

The rearrangement uses TRBV6-1 and TRBJ2-2; no definite D call. The CDR3 totals 14 residues. Germline V lookup: CDR1 MNHNS, CDR2 SASEGT. V lost 1 base to trimming and J lost 5 bases, with 8 bases between them. The CDR3 DNA reads TGTGCCAGCAGTGAAGAGTTCCGGACCGGGGAGCTGTTTTTT. Translation gives CASSEEFRTGELFF.

This clone was counted between two and nine times. The chain uses TRBV27 and TRBJ2-7, with TRBD2 matching 8 bases. Germline V gene sequence: CDR1 MNHEY, CDR2 SMNVEV (reference sequence). Trimming removed 2 bases from V and 9 bases from J; junction bases left unmatched: 3. This CDR3 contains 12 residues. The CDR3 loop reads CASSLNGRGQYF. The CDR3 coding sequence is TGTGCCAGCAGTTTAAACGGGAGGGGGCAGTACTTC.

The J gene is TRBJ2-5, the V gene TRBV5-5; D unresolved. This CDR3 spans 14 amino acids. Trimming removed 4 bases at V and 4 bases at J, with 14 bases between. Looked up from germline, CDR1 is SGHKS and CDR2 is YYEKEE (reference sequence). In nucleotides, the CDR3 is TGTGCCAGCAGCCTAGAGCCCGGAGTAGAGACCCAGTACTTC. Amino acids: CASSLEPGVETQYF.

The V call is TRBV7-2, the J call TRBJ2-5; 10 nucleotides agree with TRBD1. CDR3 length equals 16 residues. The V and J ends lost 3 bases and 5 bases, in that order; junction bases with no gene match: 9. CDR1 SGHTA and CDR2 FQGNSA come from the germline V gene. The CDR3 here is CASSLGVDRGLETQYF. CDR3 coding DNA: TGTGCCAGCAGCTTGGGAGTTGACAGGGGGCTGGAGACCCAGTACTTC.

The J gene is TRBJ1-2, the V gene TRBV18; perhaps TRBD1 as D (5 bases). V was clipped by 3 bases and J by 3 bases, with 8 bases between them. Germline CDR1 is KGHSH and CDR2 is LQKENI. The CDR3 length is 13 residues. The chain's CDR3 is CASSPEQDYGYTF. In nucleotides, the CDR3 is TGTGCCAGCTCACCTGAACAGGACTATGGCTACACCTTC.

V gene TRBV19 combines with J gene TRBJ2-7; 7 bases match TRBD2. After removal of 6 bases from V and 4 bases from J, the junction contained 9 bases not matched to a gene. Germline loops: CDR1 LNHDA, CDR2 SQIVND (reference sequence). The CDR3 sequence is 14 residues long. The CDR3 sequence is CASSRLAGPYEQYF. DNA for the CDR3: TGTGCCAGTAGCCGACTAGCTGGACCTTACGAGCAGTACTTC.

This clone came up a few times. V is TRBV7-3 and J is TRBJ1-5, with 8 bases aligning to TRBD1. CDR3 length: 17 residues. V lost 2 bases, J lost 6 bases, and 12 bases stayed unmatched. Germline assignment: CDR1 SGHTA and CDR2 FQGTGA. In DNA, the CDR3 is TGTGCCAGCAGCTTAGGTAGCACAGGGGGTGACGGTCAGCCCCAGCATTTT. Protein product: CASSLGSTGGDGQPQHF.

This clone was seen a few times. The chain has TRBV19 and TRBJ1-5; D not resolved. The CDR3 spans 13 residues. Trimming took 2 bases from V and 6 from J, leaving 8 bases between them. Germline CDR1 is LNHDA and CDR2 is SQIVND (reference sequence). CDR3 amino acids: CASSISEVQPQHF. Written as DNA, the CDR3 is TGTGCCAGTAGTATATCAGAGGTTCAGCCCCAGCATTTT.

The chain links TRBV5-6 to TRBJ2-7; 7 bases match TRBD1. The CDR3 length is 14 residues. V was pared by 6 bases and J by 6 bases, with 12 bases of the junction left unmatched. Germline V gives CDR1 SGHDT, CDR2 YYEEEE. CDR3 in DNA: TGTGCCAGCACCACCCAGGGGGAATCCGGCGAGCAGTACTTC. This encodes CASTTQGESGEQYF. Supplemented by reference TRBV5-6 and TRBJ2-7, the full variable domain reads DAGVTQSPTHLIKTRGQQVTLRCSPKSGHDTVSWYQQALGQGPQFIFQYYEEEERQRGNFPDRFSGHQFPNYSSELNVNALLLGDSALYLCASTTQGESGEQYFGPGTRLTVT.

This clone was seen once. The CDR3 DNA sequence: TGTGCCAGCTCACCGACAGGGATCAGGACCACTGAAGCTTTCTTT. This sequence encodes CASSPTGIRTTEAFF. The rearrangement joins TRBV18 to TRBJ1-1; 7 nucleotides agree with TRBD1. The CDR3 has 15 amino acids. Per the germline V gene, CDR1 is KGHSH and CDR2 is LQKENI. With 3 bases clipped from V and 4 bases from J, the junction kept 8 bases outside the gene matches.

This clone came up a few times. The chain carries TRBV5-4 and TRBJ2-7; TRBD2 agrees at 8 bases. Germline CDR1 is SGHNT and CDR2 is YYREEE (reference sequence). CDR3 length: 15 residues. V gave up 3 bases and J gave up 6 bases; unmatched junction bases: 11. This CDR3 reads CASSSPGGGVREQYF. In nucleotides, the CDR3 is TGTGCCAGCAGCTCCCCGGGGGGGGGTGTACGCGAGCAGTACTTC.

This chain connects TRBV14 to TRBJ2-7; 9 nucleotides line up with TRBD2. The V gene end was trimmed by 4 bases and the J gene end by 3 bases; junction bases not matched to a gene: 10. This CDR3 comprises 16 residues. Germline V CDR1 and CDR2: SGHDN, FVKESK. CDR3 in DNA: TGTGCCAGCAGCCCTCTAGGACTAGCGTACAACTACGAGCAGTACTTC. Its translation: CASSPLGLAYNYEQYF.

The rearrangement joins TRBV7-9 to TRBJ2-5; TRBD2 matches 10 bases. The J segment lost 5 bases and the V segment lost 5 bases, leaving 8 bases of the junction unmatched. Germline V gene lookup returns CDR1 SEHNR and CDR2 FQNEAQ (reference sequence). CDR3 length: 15 residues. The CDR3 coding sequence is TGTGCCAGCAGCCTCACTAGCGGGATTCGGGAGACCCAGTACTTC. This translates into CASSLTSGIRETQYF.

The chain carries TRBV6-6 and TRBJ2-7; 11 bases align to TRBD2. Germline CDR1 is MNHNY and CDR2 is SVGAGI (reference sequence). V trimming: 7 bases; J trimming: 0 bases; junction bases outside the gene matches: 5. This CDR3 comprises 15 residues. CDR3 DNA sequence: TGTGCCAGCACCCCGGGACTAGCGGCCTCCTACGAGCAGTACTTC. Translating gives CASTPGLAASYEQYF.

The rearrangement links TRBV4-1 to TRBJ2-5, with 9 positions matching TRBD1. The CDR3 is 15 amino acids. Germline CDR1 MGHRA, CDR2 YSYEKL. The V segment lost 1 base and the J segment 6 bases; nucleotides outside the gene matches: 6. The CDR3 is CASSQGLDRGKTQYF. In DNA form, the CDR3 reads TGCGCCAGCAGCCAAGGTCTGGACAGGGGAAAGACCCAGTACTTC.

The chain is built from TRBV5-4 and TRBJ2-7, with unresolved D. CDR1 SGHNT and CDR2 YYREEE come from the germline V gene (reference sequence). Trimming shortened V by 3 bases and J by 2 bases, and 15 bases separated the two germline ends. This CDR3 is 15 amino acids long. In DNA, the CDR3 is TGTGCCAGCAGCTCCCCGGGTTCCGACGCCTACGAGCAGTACTTC. Translated, it gives CASSSPGSDAYEQYF. The full variable domain, in which reference TRBV5-4 and TRBJ2-7 provide the parts outside the CDR3, is ETGVTQSPTHLIKTRGQQVTLRCSSQSGHNTVSWYQQALGQGPQFIFQYYREEENGRGNFPPRFSGLQFPNYSSELNVNALELDDSALYLCASSSPGSDAYEQYFGPGTRLTVT.